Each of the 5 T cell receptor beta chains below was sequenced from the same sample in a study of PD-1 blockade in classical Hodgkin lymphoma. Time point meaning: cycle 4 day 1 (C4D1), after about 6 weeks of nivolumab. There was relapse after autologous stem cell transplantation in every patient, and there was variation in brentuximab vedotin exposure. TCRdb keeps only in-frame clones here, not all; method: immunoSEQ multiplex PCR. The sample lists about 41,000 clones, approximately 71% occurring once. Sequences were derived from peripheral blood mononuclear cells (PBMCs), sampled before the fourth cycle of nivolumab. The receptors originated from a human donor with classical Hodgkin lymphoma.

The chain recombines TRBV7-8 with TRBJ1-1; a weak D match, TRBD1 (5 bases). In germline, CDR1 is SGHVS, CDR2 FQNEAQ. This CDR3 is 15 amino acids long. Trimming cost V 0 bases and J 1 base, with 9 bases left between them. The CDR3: CASSLASQGNTEAFF. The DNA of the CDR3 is TGTGCCAGCAGCTTAGCCTCCCAGGGGAACACTGAAGCTTTCTTT.

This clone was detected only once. The CDR3 nucleotides read TGTGCCAGCAGTCTCGGGACAGGGGCCTCCTACGAGCAGTACTTC. Residues: CASSLGTGASYEQYF. The chain combines TRBV6-6 with TRBJ2-7; TRBD1 aligns across 10 bases. The CDR3 sequence is 15 residues long. From germline, CDR1 is MNHNY and CDR2 SVGAGI (reference sequence). With 5 bases clipped from V and 0 bases from J, the junction kept 4 bases outside the gene matches.

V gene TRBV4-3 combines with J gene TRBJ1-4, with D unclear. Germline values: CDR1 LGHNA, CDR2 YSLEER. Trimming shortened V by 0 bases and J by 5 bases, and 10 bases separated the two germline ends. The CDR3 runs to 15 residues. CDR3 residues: CASSQDLRSNEKLFF. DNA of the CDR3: TGCGCCAGCAGCCAAGATCTCCGTTCGAATGAAAAACTGTTTTTT.

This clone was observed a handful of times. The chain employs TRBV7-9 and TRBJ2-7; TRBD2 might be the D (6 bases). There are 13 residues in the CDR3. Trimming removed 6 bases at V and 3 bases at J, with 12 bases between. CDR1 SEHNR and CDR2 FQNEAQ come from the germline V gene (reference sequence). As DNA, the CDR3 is TGTGCCAGCAGGCGGGACGGGGACTACGAGCAGTACTTC. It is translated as CASRRDGDYEQYF.

CDR3 in DNA: TGTGCCAGCAGTGAAGGGACCCTATACGGCTACACCTTC. It is translated as CASSEGTLYGYTF. V is TRBV2 and J is TRBJ1-2; D uncertain. Trimming removed 1 base at V and 8 bases at J, with 11 bases between. Germline V gene sequence: CDR1 SNHLY, CDR2 FYNNEI. The CDR3 covers 13 residues.